This T cell receptor beta chain was obtained from a study of long-term antiretroviral therapy in people with HIV. Across the whole study: Earliest sampling preceded the 2015 immediate-ART recommendation by about a decade.

Germline loops: CDR1 MDHEN, CDR2 SYDVKM. The V gene lost 10 bases and the J gene lost 8 bases, with 20 bases spanning the gap. This CDR3 region has 13 residues. No donor had fewer than one pre-ART PBMC sample or fewer than two post-ART PBMC samples. Remarks on this clone: Its antigen is unidentified.

Whole-study results and caveats: HIV repertoire CDR3 lengths ranged less widely than those of controls.

Assay version v3.0 of immunoSEQ was used, and it was run at survey level. The table came from immunoSEQ multiplex PCR; TCRdb's copy has only in-frame clones and leaves some out. The sample lists about 43,000 clones, approximately 94% occurring once. This TCR derives from a man between 25 and 39 years old with HIV. Sequencing was performed on unsorted PBMCs, taken around 9.2 years after starting antiretroviral therapy. The chain joins TRBV28 to TRBJ1-2; possibly TRBD1 for D (5 bases). The CDR3 nucleotides are TGTGCCATCCAGGTGGTGGGGGGTCGGGGCTACACCTTC. Residues: CAIQVVGGRGYTF.